Shown below are 23 T cell receptor beta chains from a single sample sequenced in a study of blood T cell repertoires in COVID-19. Generated by immunoSEQ multiplex PCR, the TCRdb table keeps only in-frame clones and is missing some. Of over 200,000 clones listed, 88% are singletons. Sequencing was done on a sample of peripheral blood. The receptors originated from a woman aged 25 to 39 with acute or convalescent COVID-19.

The gene calls are TRBV4-1 and TRBJ1-1; the D is unclear. Germline V gives CDR1 MGHRA, CDR2 YSYEKL. Trimming stripped 1 base from V and 0 bases from J, with 12 bases between. The CDR3 is 16 residues long. The CDR3 nucleotides read TGCGCCAGCAGCCAAGCTTCGAACGGTATGAACACTGAAGCTTTCTTT. Translation gives CASSQASNGMNTEAFF.

The V and J genes are TRBV6-5 and TRBJ1-1; 8 bases agree with TRBD1. Germline-derived CDR1 and CDR2 are MNHEY and SVGAGI. This CDR3 has 14 amino acids. The junction had 6 bases not matched to a gene; V was cut back by 4 bases and J by 5 bases. CDR3 nucleotides: TGTGCCAGCAGTTTAAAGACAGGGGAGACTGAAGCTTTCTTT. This translates into CASSLKTGETEAFF.

This chain joins TRBV9 and TRBJ2-2; D possibly corresponds to TRBD2 (5 bases). This CDR3 is 16 amino acids long. CDR1 and CDR2 (germline): SGDLS, YYNGEE. The V end was cut by 0 bases, the J end by 4 bases, with 13 bases between. The CDR3 loop is CASSVGRTPSTGELFF. The CDR3 DNA follows: TGTGCCAGCAGCGTAGGTCGGACTCCGAGCACCGGGGAGCTGTTTTTT.

J is TRBJ2-3 and V is TRBV11-2; possibly TRBD2 for D (6 bases). The CDR3 runs to 16 residues. Germline-derived CDR1 and CDR2 are SGHAT and FQNNGV. With 2 bases removed from V and 2 bases from J, the gap between germline ends came to 14 bases. This CDR3 reads CASSLSEGLPTDTQYF. Written as DNA, the CDR3 is TGTGCCAGCAGCTTATCAGAGGGACTCCCCACAGATACGCAGTATTTT.

This clone came up a few times. The J gene is TRBJ1-2, the V gene TRBV30; D perhaps matches TRBD1 (6 bases). The CDR3 totals 15 residues. Germline CDR1 GTSNPN, CDR2 SVGIG (reference sequence). The V gene lost 0 bases and the J gene lost 6 bases, with 17 bases spanning the gap. The CDR3 bases are TGTGCCTGGAGTGTCTTTCAGGGGATTGTGAATGGCTACACCTTC. It is translated as CAWSVFQGIVNGYTF.

The chain uses TRBV15 and TRBJ1-1; 9 positions match TRBD1. The CDR3 has 17 amino acids. Losses at the gene ends were 0 bases for V and 7 bases for J; bases not matched to a gene: 12. Germline assignment: CDR1 LNHNV and CDR2 YYDKDF (reference sequence). The CDR3 region has the DNA TGTGCCACCAGCAGAGATTTGGGACAGGGCTCAACGGATGAAGCTTTCTTT. Encoded protein: CATSRDLGQGSTDEAFF.

There are a few counts of this clone. The chain is built from TRBV7-8 and TRBJ1-3, with 10 bases matching TRBD1. The V and J ends lost 5 bases and 1 base, in that order; junction bases with no gene match: 5. Germline V gene data show CDR1 as SGHVS and CDR2 as FQNEAQ. The CDR3 is 16 residues long. This CDR3 reads CASSHRDRGSGNTIYF. The CDR3 DNA follows: TGTGCCAGCAGCCATAGGGACAGGGGATCTGGAAACACCATATATTTT. Filled out from reference TRBV7-8 and TRBJ1-3, the complete variable domain reads GAGVSQSPRYKVAKRGQDVALRCDPISGHVSLFWYQQALGQGPEFLTYFQNEAQLDKSGLPSDRFFAERPEGSVSTLKIQRTQQEDSAVYLCASSHRDRGSGNTIYFGEGSWLTVV.

The chain is built from TRBV5-4 and TRBJ2-3; no clear D. Trimming stripped 0 bases from V and 0 bases from J, with 14 bases between. This CDR3 is 17 amino acids long. Germline V lookup: CDR1 SGHNT, CDR2 YYREEE (reference sequence). In nucleotides, the CDR3 is TGTGCCAGCAGCTTGGGAGGCTTGCGGAGAAGCACAGATACGCAGTATTTT. Translated, it gives CASSLGGLRRSTDTQYF.

This clone was seen only a few times. The V and J genes are TRBV25-1 and TRBJ2-2; D is unclear. This CDR3 is 17 amino acids long. Deletions cut 1 base from V and 4 bases from J, with 16 bases between. The V gene's germline CDR1 is MGHDK and CDR2 SYGVNS. The CDR3 nucleotides are TGTGCCAGCAGTGAATTCGGTAGCTTCACGAGCACCGGGGAGCTGTTTTTT. Residues: CASSEFGSFTSTGELFF.

The chain recombines TRBV7-9 with TRBJ2-3; D might be TRBD1 (5 bases). CDR1 and CDR2 (germline): SEHNR, FQNEAQ (reference sequence). Trimming stripped 3 bases from V and 5 bases from J, with 9 bases between. This CDR3 contains 13 residues. This chain's CDR3 is CASSFRQGDTQYF. The CDR3 nucleotides are TGTGCCAGCAGCTTTCGTCAGGGAGATACGCAGTATTTT.

The rearrangement uses TRBV7-8 and TRBJ2-7, with 8 bases aligning to TRBD1. This CDR3 comprises 15 residues. Germline lookup yields CDR1 SGHVS and CDR2 FQNEAQ. Trimming took 1 base from V and 1 from J; bases not matched to a gene: 3. The DNA for the CDR3 is TGTGCCAGCAGCTTAGAACAGGGGGTTTCCTACGAGCAGTACTTC. Encoded protein: CASSLEQGVSYEQYF.

This chain uses TRBV3-1 (or the pseudogene TRBV3-2) with TRBJ2-5; the D gene is possibly TRBD1 (6 bases). Trimming stripped 0 bases from V and 8 bases from J, with 16 bases between. The V gene's germline CDR1 is LGHDT and CDR2 YNNKEL (reference sequence). The CDR3 has 15 amino acids. The DNA for the CDR3 is TGTGCCAGCAGCCAAGACGACTTGGACAGTAGAACCCAGTACTTC. This translates into CASSQDDLDSRTQYF.

V gene TRBV30 combines with J gene TRBJ2-7; 11 bases map to TRBD1. Trimming at V came to 5 bases and at J to 0 bases, leaving 3 bases not matched to a gene. This CDR3 is 14 amino acids long. The germline V gene has CDR1 GTSNPN and CDR2 SVGIG (reference sequence). CDR3 sequence: CAWGDRGTSYEQYF. For the CDR3, the DNA is TGTGCCTGGGGGGACAGGGGGACCTCCTACGAGCAGTACTTC.

The chain uses TRBV5-3 and TRBJ2-5, with D perhaps TRBD1 (6 bases). TRBV5-3 is assigned to the ORF class and has an uncertain function. Trimming stripped 2 bases from V and 5 bases from J, with 10 bases between. The CDR3 has 13 amino acids. For the CDR3, the DNA is TGTGCCAGAAGCTTCAGGGGCTGGGAGACCCAGTACTTC. Encoded protein: CARSFRGWETQYF.

V and J are TRBV30 and TRBJ2-1, with TRBD1 identical over 8 bases. The ends lost 1 base at V and 3 bases at J; junction bases unmatched: 5. This CDR3 contains 15 residues. The germline V gene encodes CDR1 GTSNPN and CDR2 SVGIG (reference sequence). The CDR3 loop reads CAWSATGTGYNEQFF. CDR3 nucleotide sequence: TGTGCCTGGAGTGCAACCGGGACAGGCTACAATGAGCAGTTCTTC.

The chain is built from TRBV27 and TRBJ2-2, with 8 positions matching TRBD2. Germline trimming cut 4 bases from V and 7 bases from J; bases unmatched to any gene: 5. The CDR3 has 14 amino acids. Germline lookup yields CDR1 MNHEY and CDR2 SMNVEV (reference sequence). The chain's CDR3 is CASSWGLGGGELFF. CDR3 bases: TGTGCCAGCAGTTGGGGACTAGGTGGCGGGGAGCTGTTTTTT.

This chain connects TRBV6-4 to TRBJ1-1; D might be TRBD1 (5 bases). The CDR3 sequence is 13 residues long. The germline CDR1 and CDR2 sequences are MRHNA and SNTAGT. Trimming shortened V by 2 bases and J by 1 base, and 5 bases separated the two germline ends. CDR3 residues: CASSDRGNTEAFF. The CDR3 nucleotides are TGTGCCAGCAGTGACAGGGGGAACACTGAAGCTTTCTTT.

The chain is built from TRBV30 and TRBJ1-5; a possible D gene is TRBD1 (5 bases). Germline CDR1 reads GTSNPN; CDR2 reads SVGIG (reference sequence). Trimming took off 5 bases at V and 6 bases at J, with 14 bases between the two ends. The CDR3 spans 13 residues. The CDR3 protein is CAWGSGVSQPQHF. DNA for the CDR3: TGTGCCTGGGGGTCGGGGGTGAGTCAGCCCCAGCATTTT. Filled out from reference TRBV30 and TRBJ1-5, the complete variable domain reads SQTIHQWPATLVQPVGSPLSLECTVEGTSNPNLYWYRQAAGRGLQLLFYSVGIGQISSEVPQNLSASRPQDRQFILSSKKLLLSDSGFYLCAWGSGVSQPQHFGDGTRLSIL.

The rearrangement uses TRBV24-1 and TRBJ1-3, with D unclear. The CDR3 contains 13 residues. Trimming took 7 bases from V and 0 from J, leaving 6 bases between them. Germline V gene sequence: CDR1 KGHDR, CDR2 SFDVKD. The CDR3 here is CATRADSGNTIYF. CDR3 in DNA: TGTGCCACCAGGGCGGACTCTGGAAACACCATATATTTT.

J is TRBJ2-1 and V is TRBV27; TRBD2 aligns across 13 bases. CDR3 length: 15 amino acids. V gave up 5 bases and J gave up 7 bases; unmatched junction bases: 5. Germline-derived CDR1 and CDR2 are MNHEY and SMNVEV (reference sequence). The CDR3 here is CASSALGLAGNEQFF. The CDR3 region has the DNA TGTGCCAGCAGTGCCTTGGGACTAGCGGGGAATGAGCAGTTCTTC.

The rearrangement joins TRBV5-6 to TRBJ2-7; no definite D call. Germline CDR1 SGHDT, CDR2 YYEEEE. V was shortened by 1 base and J by 6 bases, with 8 bases between the two germline ends. The CDR3 is 12 amino acids. The CDR3 DNA reads TGTGCCAGCAGCTTGCCCCACGGCGAGCAGTACTTC. Protein: CASSLPHGEQYF.

The V gene is TRBV15, the J gene TRBJ2-1; 15 bases agree with TRBD2. The V segment lost 2 bases and the J segment 7 bases; nucleotides outside the gene matches: 3. From germline, CDR1 is LNHNV and CDR2 YYDKDF (reference sequence). This CDR3 has 16 residues. The CDR3 protein is CATSRPGTSGGNEQFF. The CDR3 nucleotides are TGTGCCACCAGCAGACCCGGGACTAGCGGGGGGAATGAGCAGTTCTTC.

V is TRBV3-1 (or the pseudogene TRBV3-2) and J is TRBJ2-1; 12 positions agree with TRBD2. CDR1 is LGHDT, CDR2 YNNKEL, per germline (reference sequence). Trimming at V came to 4 bases and at J to 2 bases, leaving 9 bases not matched to a gene. The CDR3 is 18 amino acids. CDR3 in amino acids: CASSLVTSGSGPYNEQFF. As DNA, the CDR3 is TGTGCCAGCAGCCTGGTGACTAGCGGGAGTGGCCCCTACAATGAGCAGTTCTTC.